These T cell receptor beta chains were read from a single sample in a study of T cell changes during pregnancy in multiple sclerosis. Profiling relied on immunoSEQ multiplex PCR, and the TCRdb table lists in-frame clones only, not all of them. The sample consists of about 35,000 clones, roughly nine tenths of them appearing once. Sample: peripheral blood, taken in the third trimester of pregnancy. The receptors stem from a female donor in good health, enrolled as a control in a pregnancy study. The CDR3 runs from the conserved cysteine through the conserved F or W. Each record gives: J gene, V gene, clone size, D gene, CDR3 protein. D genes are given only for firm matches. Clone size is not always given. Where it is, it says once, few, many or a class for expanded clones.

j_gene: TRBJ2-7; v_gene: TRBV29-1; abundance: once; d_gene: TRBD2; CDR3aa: CSVDGSGGSSYEQYF
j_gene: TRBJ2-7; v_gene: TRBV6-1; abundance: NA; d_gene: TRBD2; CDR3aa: CASSETGGPYEQYF
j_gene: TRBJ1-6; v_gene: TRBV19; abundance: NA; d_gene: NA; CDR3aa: CASSRGGEGTNSPLHF
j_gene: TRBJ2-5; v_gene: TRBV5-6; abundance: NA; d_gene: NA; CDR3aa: CASSFGAVETQYF
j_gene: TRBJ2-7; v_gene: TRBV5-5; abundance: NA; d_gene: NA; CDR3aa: CASSSYMTGSSYEQYF
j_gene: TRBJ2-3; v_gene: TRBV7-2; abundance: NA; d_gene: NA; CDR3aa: CASSLVGAKDTQYF
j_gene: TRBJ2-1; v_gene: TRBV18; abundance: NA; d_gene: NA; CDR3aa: CASSPAGISEQFF
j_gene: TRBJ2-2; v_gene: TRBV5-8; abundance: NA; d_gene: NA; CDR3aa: CASSLYGGPTGELFF
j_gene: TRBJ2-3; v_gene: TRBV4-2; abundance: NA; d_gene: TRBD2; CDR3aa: CASSSGRVETDTQYF
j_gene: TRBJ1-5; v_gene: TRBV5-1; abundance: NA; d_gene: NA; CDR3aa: CASSLARARQPQHF
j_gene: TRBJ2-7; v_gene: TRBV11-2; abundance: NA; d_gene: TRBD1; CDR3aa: CASSFDRGTYEQYF
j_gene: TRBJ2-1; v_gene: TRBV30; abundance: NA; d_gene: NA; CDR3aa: CAWRILGRDYNEQFF
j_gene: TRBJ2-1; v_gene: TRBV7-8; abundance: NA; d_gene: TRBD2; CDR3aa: CASSLGVIGGGLSSYNEQFF
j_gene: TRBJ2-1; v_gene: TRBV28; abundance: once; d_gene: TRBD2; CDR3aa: CASSLFWTSGNNEQFF
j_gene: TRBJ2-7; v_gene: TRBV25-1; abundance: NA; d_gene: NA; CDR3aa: CASSATPSYEQYF
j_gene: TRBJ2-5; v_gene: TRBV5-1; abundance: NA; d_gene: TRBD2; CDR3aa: CASSWRLAGRREETQYF
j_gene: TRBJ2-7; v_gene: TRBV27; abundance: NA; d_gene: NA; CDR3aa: CASSLSPDIASYEQYF
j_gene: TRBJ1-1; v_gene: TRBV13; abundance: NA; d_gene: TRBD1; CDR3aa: CASSPGQGLNTEAFF
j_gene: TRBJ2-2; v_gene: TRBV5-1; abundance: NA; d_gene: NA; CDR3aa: CASSPQTGNTGELFF
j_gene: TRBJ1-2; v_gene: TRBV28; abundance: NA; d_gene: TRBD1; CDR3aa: CASSFRLGTLGTGGYGYTF
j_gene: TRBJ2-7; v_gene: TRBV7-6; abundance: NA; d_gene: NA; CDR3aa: CASSLDRGDEQYF
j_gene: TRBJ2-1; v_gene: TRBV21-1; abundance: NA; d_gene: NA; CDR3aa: CASSKGLAGDNEQFF
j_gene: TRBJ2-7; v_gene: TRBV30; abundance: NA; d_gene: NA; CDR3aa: CAWSEWSGQSFYEQYF